Presented here are 20 T cell receptor beta chains from one specimen sequenced in a study of shared clonotypes between healthy human individuals. Naive CD8 cells lacked CD45RO and underwent positive selection for CCR7, leaving out terminally differentiated effector memory CD45RA+ cells. Profiled with immunoSEQ multiplex PCR; TCRdb holds only in-frame clones, not every one. The sample lists under 1 million clones, around 96% occurring once. Input material: naive CD8+ T cells sorted from blood. The receptors originated from a man between 25 and 39 years old in good health.

The chain combines TRBV19 with TRBJ1-1; D gene uncertain. The CDR3 contains 14 residues. Trimming took 6 bases from V and 0 from J, leaving 11 bases between them. The germline CDR1 and CDR2 sequences are LNHDA and SQIVND (reference sequence). Here the CDR3 reads CASSYLGVNTEAFF. CDR3 bases: TGTGCCAGTAGCTACCTCGGGGTGAACACTGAAGCTTTCTTT.

This chain connects TRBV28 to TRBJ1-5; D is unresolved. CDR1 and CDR2 from the germline V gene are MDHEN and SYDVKM. V lost 5 bases to trimming and J lost 2 bases, with 10 bases between them. The CDR3 has 14 residues. Here the CDR3 DNA reads TGTGCCAGCAGTCCTCAAATGGGCAATCAGCCCCAGCATTTT. Protein product: CASSPQMGNQPQHF.

The V and J genes are TRBV7-6 and TRBJ1-1; the match to TRBD1 covers 7 bases. The CDR3 sequence is 17 residues long. Germline CDR1 SGHVS, CDR2 FNYEAQ. V shed 0 bases and J 3 bases; nucleotides not matched to a gene: 10. The CDR3 loop is CASSLAQGGAGYTEAFF. The CDR3 coding sequence is TGTGCCAGCAGCTTAGCGCAAGGGGGCGCGGGTTACACTGAAGCTTTCTTT.

The genes are TRBV7-9 and TRBJ2-5, with D possibly TRBD1 on 6 matching bases. The tail of the sequence fits TRBJ2-7 better, so the J call may be wrong. The CDR3 totals 13 residues. CDR1 SEHNR and CDR2 FQNEAQ come from the germline V gene (reference sequence). CDR3 region: CASSPRDTYEQYF. CDR3 in DNA: TGTGCCAGCAGCCCACGGGACACCTACGAGCAGTACTTC.

The chain carries TRBV5-4 and TRBJ2-1; perhaps TRBD1 as D (5 bases). The CDR3 is 13 amino acids. Trimming pared 4 bases from V and 4 bases from J, leaving 9 bases between. CDR1 is SGHNT, CDR2 YYREEE, per germline (reference sequence). CDR3 residues: CASSGAGYNEQFF. Written as DNA, the CDR3 is TGTGCCAGCAGCGGGGCAGGTTACAATGAGCAGTTCTTC.

The chain links TRBV7-2 to TRBJ2-3; D is possibly TRBD2 (6 bases). V shed 3 bases and J shed 6 bases, with 22 bases lying between them. The germline V gene encodes CDR1 SGHTA and CDR2 FQGNSA. This CDR3 is 17 amino acids long. DNA of the CDR3: TGTGCCAGCAGCTTTCCTCCCTATTCGGGAGTTCCGGATACGCAGTATTTT. This sequence encodes CASSFPPYSGVPDTQYF. The full variable domain, in which reference TRBV7-2 and TRBJ2-3 provide the parts outside the CDR3, is GAGVSQSPSNKVTEKGKDVELRCDPISGHTALYWYRQSLGQGLEFLIYFQGNSAPDKSGLPSDRFSAERTGGSVSTLTIQRTQQEDSAVYLCASSFPPYSGVPDTQYFGPGTRLTVL.

The chain couples TRBV7-2 to TRBJ1-2, with D hard to call. V was cut by 3 bases and J by 4 bases, with 12 bases left in between. The CDR3 spans 14 residues. The V gene's germline CDR1 is SGHTA and CDR2 FQGNSA. CDR3 bases: TGTGCCAGCAGCTTTTACGGGAACGGCTATGGCTACACCTTC. Translation: CASSFYGNGYGYTF.

Of note for this clone: Other DNA sequences from this sample encode an identical CDR3 as well. The chain recombines TRBV19 with TRBJ2-1, with D maybe TRBD2 (6 bases). V was shortened by 3 bases and J by 0 bases, with 9 bases between the two germline ends. Germline V gene data show CDR1 as LNHDA and CDR2 as SQIVND (reference sequence). This CDR3 contains 15 residues. The CDR3 coding sequence is TGTGCCAGTAGTATTGCGGGGAGCTCCTACAATGAGCAGTTCTTC. It encodes CASSIAGSSYNEQFF. Complete variable domain (other parts from reference TRBV19 and TRBJ2-1): DGGITQSPKYLFRKEGQNVTLSCEQNLNHDAMYWYRQDPGQGLRLIYYSQIVNDFQKGDIAEGYSVSREKKESFPLTVTSAQKNPTAFYLCASSIAGSSYNEQFFGPGTRLTVL.

V gene TRBV18 combines with J gene TRBJ2-1; 7 nucleotides align to TRBD2. The CDR3 extends over 16 amino acids. CDR1 is KGHSH, CDR2 LQKENI, per germline. With V trimmed by 3 bases and J by 1 base, 6 bases remained unmatched. The CDR3 reads CASSPPSGVSYNEQFF. CDR3 bases: TGTGCCAGCTCACCGCCGAGCGGGGTTTCCTACAATGAGCAGTTCTTC.

This sequence joins TRBV28 and TRBJ1-4; no definite D call. The V end was cut by 3 bases, the J end by 0 bases, with 11 bases between. The CDR3 extends over 16 amino acids. CDR1 and CDR2 (germline): MDHEN, SYDVKM. CDR3 in amino acids: CASSFISWATNEKLFF. CDR3 DNA sequence: TGTGCCAGCAGTTTTATATCGTGGGCAACTAATGAAAAACTGTTTTTT.

V and J are TRBV15 and TRBJ1-1, with D tentatively TRBD1 (5 bases). Deletions cut 6 bases from V and 1 base from J, with 9 bases between. This CDR3 has 13 residues. Germline-derived CDR1 and CDR2 are LNHNV and YYDKDF (reference sequence). The CDR3 DNA follows: TGTGCCACCAGGGATACAGGGAACACTGAAGCTTTCTTT. Amino acid sequence: CATRDTGNTEAFF.

The chain joins TRBV9 to TRBJ1-1; D unresolved. CDR1 is SGDLS and CDR2 is YYNGEE in the germline V gene. The CDR3 is made up of 15 amino acids. V was pared by 0 bases and J by 1 base, with 10 bases between. The CDR3, as DNA: TGTGCCAGCAGCGTAGGGGAGGGCTCGAACACTGAAGCTTTCTTT. This sequence encodes CASSVGEGSNTEAFF.

The chain combines TRBV13 with TRBJ2-7, with TRBD1 matching 10 bases. The germline gives CDR1 PRHDT, CDR2 FYEKMQ (reference sequence). The CDR3 covers 14 residues. The ends lost 5 bases at V and 4 bases at J; junction bases unmatched: 5. CDR3 in DNA: TGTGCCAGCAGCACGACAGGGGGCGCATACGAGCAGTACTTC. It translates to CASSTTGGAYEQYF.

J is TRBJ2-1 and V is TRBV11-2; perhaps TRBD2 as D (6 bases). The CDR3 has 16 amino acids. The germline V and J ends were trimmed by 7 bases and 5 bases, with 21 bases remaining between them. Germline V gives CDR1 SGHAT, CDR2 FQNNGV. CDR3 residues: CASIPSVRDFNNEQFF. The CDR3, as DNA: TGTGCCAGCATCCCCTCGGTCCGGGACTTTAACAATGAGCAGTTCTTC.

The V gene is TRBV7-9, the J gene TRBJ1-2; 8 bases align to TRBD1. From germline, CDR1 is SEHNR and CDR2 FQNEAQ (reference sequence). V lost 4 bases, J lost 6 bases, and 16 bases stayed unmatched. The CDR3 is 17 amino acids. The CDR3 coding sequence is TGTGCCAGCAGCTACCTTCAAGACAGGGGAATAAAGGATGGCTACACCTTC. It codes for CASSYLQDRGIKDGYTF.

The chain employs TRBV15 and TRBJ2-7; D is unclear. This CDR3 has 13 amino acids. Germline loops: CDR1 LNHNV, CDR2 YYDKDF (reference sequence). V lost 3 bases and J 3 bases, leaving 9 bases between the germline ends. CDR3 amino acids: CATSSDTFYEQYF. CDR3 coding DNA: TGTGCCACCAGCAGTGACACGTTCTACGAGCAGTACTTC.

This rearrangement joins TRBV27 to TRBJ2-3; the D gene is possibly TRBD2 (6 bases). Trimming took off 2 bases at V and 0 bases at J, with 15 bases between the two ends. Germline V CDR1 and CDR2: MNHEY, SMNVEV (reference sequence). CDR3 length equals 17 residues. The CDR3 nucleotides are TGTGCCAGCAGTTTACAGAGTAGCGGCGATAGCACAGATACGCAGTATTTT. It codes for CASSLQSSGDSTDTQYF.

This clone was seen just once. Distinct nucleotide sequences in the sample also encode this CDR3. The chain couples TRBV6-5 to TRBJ2-1, with D perhaps matching TRBD1 or TRBD2 (5 bases each). Trimming removed 6 bases at V and 4 bases at J, with 7 bases between. The CDR3 is 12 residues long. Germline CDR1 is MNHEY and CDR2 is SVGAGI. The CDR3, as DNA: TGTGCCAGCAGGGGGGTGTACAATGAGCAGTTCTTC. Its protein is CASRGVYNEQFF.

This clone was recorded once. This sequence joins TRBV29-1 and TRBJ2-1; no clear D. CDR3 length: 11 amino acids. V dropped 3 bases and J dropped 5 bases, with 5 bases sitting between them. Germline V gene lookup returns CDR1 SQVTM and CDR2 ANQGSEA. CDR3: CSVDTNNEQFF. The CDR3 DNA reads TGCAGCGTTGACACGAACAATGAGCAGTTCTTC.

The CDR3 loop reads CASSLDGTGIEQYF. The CDR3 DNA reads as TGTGCCAGCAGCTTAGATGGGACAGGGATCGAGCAGTACTTC. This chain uses TRBV7-6 with TRBJ2-7; 9 nucleotides agree with TRBD1. CDR3 length: 14 amino acids. V lost 1 base, J lost 6 bases, and 4 bases stayed unmatched. Germline assignment: CDR1 SGHVS and CDR2 FNYEAQ.